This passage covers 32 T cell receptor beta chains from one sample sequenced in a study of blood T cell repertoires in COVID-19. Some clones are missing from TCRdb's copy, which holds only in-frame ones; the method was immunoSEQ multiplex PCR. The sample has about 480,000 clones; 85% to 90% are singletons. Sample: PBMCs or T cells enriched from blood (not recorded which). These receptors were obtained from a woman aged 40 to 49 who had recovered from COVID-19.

CDR3: CASSFLAGYSSGNTIYF. The CDR3 region has the DNA TGCGCCAGCAGCTTCTTGGCAGGGTACAGCTCTGGAAACACCATATATTTT. The rearrangement uses TRBV5-1 and TRBJ1-3, with a tentative D call TRBD1 (5 bases). Germline assignment: CDR1 SGHRS and CDR2 YFSETQ. V lost 2 bases and J lost 0, with 15 bases in between. The CDR3 consists of 17 residues.

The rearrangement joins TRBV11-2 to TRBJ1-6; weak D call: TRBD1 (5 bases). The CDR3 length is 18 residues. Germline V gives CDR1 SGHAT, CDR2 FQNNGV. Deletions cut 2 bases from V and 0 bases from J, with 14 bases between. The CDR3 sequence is CASSLKGWVNSYNSPLHF. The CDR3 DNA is TGTGCCAGCAGCTTAAAGGGGTGGGTCAACTCCTATAATTCACCCCTCCACTTT.

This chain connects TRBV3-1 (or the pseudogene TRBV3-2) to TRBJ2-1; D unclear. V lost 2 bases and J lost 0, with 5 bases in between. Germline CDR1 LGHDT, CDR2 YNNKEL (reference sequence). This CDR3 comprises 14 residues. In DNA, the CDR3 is TGTGCCAGCAGCCAAACGGGCTCCTACAATGAGCAGTTCTTC. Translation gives CASSQTGSYNEQFF.

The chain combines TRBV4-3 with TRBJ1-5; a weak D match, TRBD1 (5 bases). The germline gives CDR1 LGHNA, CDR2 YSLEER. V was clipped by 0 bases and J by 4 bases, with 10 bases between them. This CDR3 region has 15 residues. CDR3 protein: CASSQERRGNQPQHF. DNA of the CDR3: TGCGCCAGCAGCCAAGAAAGAAGGGGAAATCAGCCCCAGCATTTT.

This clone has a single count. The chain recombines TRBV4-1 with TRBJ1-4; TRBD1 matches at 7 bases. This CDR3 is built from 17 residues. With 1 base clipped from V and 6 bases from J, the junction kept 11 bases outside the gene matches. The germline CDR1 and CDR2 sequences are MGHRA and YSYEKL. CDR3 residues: CASSQVVAGQRDEKLFF. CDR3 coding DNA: TGCGCCAGCAGCCAAGTGGTGGCGGGACAGAGGGATGAAAAACTGTTTTTT.

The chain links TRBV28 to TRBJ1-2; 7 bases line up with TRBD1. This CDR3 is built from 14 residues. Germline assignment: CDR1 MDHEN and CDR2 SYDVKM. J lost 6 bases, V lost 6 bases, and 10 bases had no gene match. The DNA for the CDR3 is TGTGCCAGCAGCATAAGGGGACAGTTGGATGGCTACACCTTC. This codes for CASSIRGQLDGYTF.

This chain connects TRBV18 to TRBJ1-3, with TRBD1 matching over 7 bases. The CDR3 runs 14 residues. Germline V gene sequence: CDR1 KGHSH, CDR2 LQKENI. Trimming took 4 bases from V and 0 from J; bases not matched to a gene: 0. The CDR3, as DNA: TGTGCCAGCTCACGGGACAGCTCTGGAAACACCATATATTTT. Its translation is CASSRDSSGNTIYF.

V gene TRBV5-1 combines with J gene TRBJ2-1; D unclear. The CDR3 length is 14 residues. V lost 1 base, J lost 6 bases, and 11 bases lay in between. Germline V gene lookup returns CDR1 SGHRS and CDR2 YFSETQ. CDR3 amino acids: CASSLLQTGNEQFF. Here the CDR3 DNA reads TGCGCCAGCAGCTTGCTTCAGACTGGCAATGAGCAGTTCTTC.

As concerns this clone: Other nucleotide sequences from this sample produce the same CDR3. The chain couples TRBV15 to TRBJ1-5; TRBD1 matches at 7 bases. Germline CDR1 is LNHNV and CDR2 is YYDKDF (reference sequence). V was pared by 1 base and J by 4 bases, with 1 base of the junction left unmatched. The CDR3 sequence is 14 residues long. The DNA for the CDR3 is TGTGCCACCAGCAGAGCAGGGGGTAATCAGCCCCAGCATTTT. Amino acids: CATSRAGGNQPQHF.

The CDR3 DNA is TGCAGTGCTAGTCAGCGGGAGGAGCAGTACTTC. Translating it yields CSASQREEQYF. The genes are TRBV20-1 and TRBJ2-7; 8 bases fit TRBD2. V was pared by 3 bases and J by 7 bases, with 2 bases of the junction left unmatched. Germline CDR1 DFQATT, CDR2 SNEGSKA (reference sequence). This CDR3 is 11 amino acids long.

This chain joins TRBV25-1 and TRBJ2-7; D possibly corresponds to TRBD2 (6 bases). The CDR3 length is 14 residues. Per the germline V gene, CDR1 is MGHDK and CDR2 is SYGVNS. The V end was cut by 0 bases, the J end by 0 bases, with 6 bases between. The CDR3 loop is CASSEYGSSYEQYF. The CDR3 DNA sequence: TGTGCCAGCAGTGAATACGGGAGCTCCTACGAGCAGTACTTC.

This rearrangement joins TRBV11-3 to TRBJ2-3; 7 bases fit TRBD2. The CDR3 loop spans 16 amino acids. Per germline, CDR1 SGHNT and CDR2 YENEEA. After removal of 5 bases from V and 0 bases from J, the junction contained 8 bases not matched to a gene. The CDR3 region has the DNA TGTGCCAGCAGCCGGGGGGTAGCGAGTAGCACAGATACGCAGTATTTT. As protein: CASSRGVASSTDTQYF.

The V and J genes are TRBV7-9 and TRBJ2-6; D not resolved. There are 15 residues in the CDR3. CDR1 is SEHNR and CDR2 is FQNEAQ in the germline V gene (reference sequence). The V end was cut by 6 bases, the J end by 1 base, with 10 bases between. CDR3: CASRPGWSGANVLTF. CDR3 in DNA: TGTGCCAGCAGGCCCGGTTGGTCTGGGGCCAACGTCCTGACTTTC. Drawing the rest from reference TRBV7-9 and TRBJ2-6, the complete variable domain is DTGVSQNPRHKITKRGQNVTFRCDPISEHNRLYWYRQTLGQGPEFLTYFQNEAQLEKSRLLSDRFSAERPKGSFSTLEIQRTEQGDSAMYLCASRPGWSGANVLTFGAGSRLTVL.

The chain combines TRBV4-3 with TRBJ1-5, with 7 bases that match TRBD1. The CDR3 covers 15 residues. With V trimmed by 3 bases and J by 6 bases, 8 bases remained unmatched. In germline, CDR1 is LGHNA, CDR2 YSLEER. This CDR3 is CASSQDTGVGQPQHF. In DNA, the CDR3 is TGCGCCAGCAGCCAGGACACAGGGGTAGGTCAGCCCCAGCATTTT.

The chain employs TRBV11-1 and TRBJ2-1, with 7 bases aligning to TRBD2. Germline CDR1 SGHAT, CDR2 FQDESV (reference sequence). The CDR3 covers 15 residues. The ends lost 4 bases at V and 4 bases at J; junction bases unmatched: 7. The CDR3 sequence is CASSSRLAAYNEQFF. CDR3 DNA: TGTGCCAGCAGCTCTCGCCTAGCGGCATACAATGAGCAGTTCTTC.

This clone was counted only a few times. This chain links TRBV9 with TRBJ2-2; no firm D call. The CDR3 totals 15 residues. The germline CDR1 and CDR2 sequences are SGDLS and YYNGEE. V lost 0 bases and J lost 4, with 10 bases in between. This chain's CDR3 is CASSVAPRGTGELFF. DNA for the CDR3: TGTGCCAGCAGCGTAGCCCCCCGCGGCACCGGGGAGCTGTTTTTT.

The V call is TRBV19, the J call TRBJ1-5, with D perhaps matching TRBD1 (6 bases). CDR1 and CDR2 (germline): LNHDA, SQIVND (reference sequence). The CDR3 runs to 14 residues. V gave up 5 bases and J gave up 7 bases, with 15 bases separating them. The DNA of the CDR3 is TGTGCCAGTAGTCTAACAGGGCCGGGGCAGCCCCAGCATTTT. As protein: CASSLTGPGQPQHF. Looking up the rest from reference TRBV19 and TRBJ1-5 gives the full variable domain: DGGITQSPKYLFRKEGQNVTLSCEQNLNHDAMYWYRQDPGQGLRLIYYSQIVNDFQKGDIAEGYSVSREKKESFPLTVTSAQKNPTAFYLCASSLTGPGQPQHFGDGTRLSIL.

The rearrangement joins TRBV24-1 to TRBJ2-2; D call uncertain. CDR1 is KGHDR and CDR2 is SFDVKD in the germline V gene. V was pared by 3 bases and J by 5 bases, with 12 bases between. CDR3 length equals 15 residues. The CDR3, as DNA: TGTGCCACCAGTGATCCGGGTGAGGTTACCGGGGAGCTGTTTTTT. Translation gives CATSDPGEVTGELFF.

Here the CDR3 DNA reads TGCGCCAGCAGCCAAACGGGACAGGGGACTTTCTCTGGAAACACCATATATTTT. Protein product: CASSQTGQGTFSGNTIYF. The J gene is TRBJ1-3, the V gene TRBV5-1, with 10 bases that match TRBD1. Germline CDR1 and CDR2: SGHRS and YFSETQ. The CDR3 is 18 residues long. Germline trimming cut 4 bases from V and 0 bases from J; bases unmatched to any gene: 10.

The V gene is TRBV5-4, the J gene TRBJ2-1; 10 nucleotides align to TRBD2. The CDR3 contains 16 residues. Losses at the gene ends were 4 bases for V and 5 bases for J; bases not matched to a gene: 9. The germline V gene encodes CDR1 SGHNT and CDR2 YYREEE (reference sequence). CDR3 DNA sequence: TGTGCCAGCAGCCCCCGGCGGCTAGCGGGGGACAATGAGCAGTTCTTC. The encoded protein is CASSPRRLAGDNEQFF.

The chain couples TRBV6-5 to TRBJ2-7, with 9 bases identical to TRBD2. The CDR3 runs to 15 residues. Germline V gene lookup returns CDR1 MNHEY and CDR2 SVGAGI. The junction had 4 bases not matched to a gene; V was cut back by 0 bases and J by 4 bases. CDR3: CASSYSYAGGYEQYF. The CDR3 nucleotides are TGTGCCAGCAGTTACTCATATGCGGGAGGGTACGAGCAGTACTTC.

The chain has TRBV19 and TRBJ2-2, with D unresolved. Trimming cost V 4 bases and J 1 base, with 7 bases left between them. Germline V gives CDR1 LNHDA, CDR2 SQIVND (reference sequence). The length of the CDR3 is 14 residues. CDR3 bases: TGTGCCAGTAGTAAACTGTGGAACACCGGGGAGCTGTTTTTT. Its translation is CASSKLWNTGELFF.

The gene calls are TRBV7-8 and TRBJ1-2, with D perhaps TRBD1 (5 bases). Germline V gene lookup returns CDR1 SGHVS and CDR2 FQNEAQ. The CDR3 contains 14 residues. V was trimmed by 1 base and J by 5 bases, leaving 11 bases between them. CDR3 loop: CASSLVGVGYGYTF. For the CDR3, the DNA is TGTGCCAGCAGCTTAGTAGGGGTGGGGTATGGCTACACCTTC.

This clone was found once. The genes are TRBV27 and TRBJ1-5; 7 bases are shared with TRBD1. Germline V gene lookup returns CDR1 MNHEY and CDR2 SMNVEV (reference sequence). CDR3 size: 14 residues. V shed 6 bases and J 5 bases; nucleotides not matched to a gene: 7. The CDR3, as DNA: TGTGCCAGCAGAAACAGGGGAACCCATCAGCCCCAGCATTTT. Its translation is CASRNRGTHQPQHF.

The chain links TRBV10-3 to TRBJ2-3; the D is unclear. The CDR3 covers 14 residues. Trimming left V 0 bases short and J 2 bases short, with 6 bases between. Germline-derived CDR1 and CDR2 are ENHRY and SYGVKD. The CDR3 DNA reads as TGTGCCATCAGTGAGTCTACCTACACAGATACGCAGTATTTT. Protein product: CAISESTYTDTQYF.

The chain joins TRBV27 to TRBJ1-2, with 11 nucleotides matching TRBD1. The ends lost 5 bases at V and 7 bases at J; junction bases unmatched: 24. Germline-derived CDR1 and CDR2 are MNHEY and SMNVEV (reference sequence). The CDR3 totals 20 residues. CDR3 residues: CASSNPTVAGLKGQGVGYTF. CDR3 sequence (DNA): TGTGCCAGCAGTAACCCCACTGTAGCAGGGTTGAAGGGACAGGGGGTTGGCTACACCTTC.

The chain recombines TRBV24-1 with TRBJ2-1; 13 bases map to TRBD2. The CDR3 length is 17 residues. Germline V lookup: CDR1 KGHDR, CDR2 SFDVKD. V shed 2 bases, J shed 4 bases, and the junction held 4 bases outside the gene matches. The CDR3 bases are TGTGCCACCAGTGATTCGACTAGCGGGAGGTCTTACAATGAGCAGTTCTTC. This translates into CATSDSTSGRSYNEQFF.

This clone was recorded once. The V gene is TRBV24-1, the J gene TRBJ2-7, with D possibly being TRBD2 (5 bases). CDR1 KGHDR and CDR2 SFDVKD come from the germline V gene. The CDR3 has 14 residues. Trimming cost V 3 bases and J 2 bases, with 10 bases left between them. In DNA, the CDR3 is TGTGCCACCAGTGATCCGGGATATCCCTACGAGCAGTACTTC. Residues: CATSDPGYPYEQYF.

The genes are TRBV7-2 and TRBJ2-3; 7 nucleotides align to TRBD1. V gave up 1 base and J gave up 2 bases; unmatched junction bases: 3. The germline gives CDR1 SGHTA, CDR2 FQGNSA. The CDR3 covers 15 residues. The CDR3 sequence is CASSLVGQLTDTQYF. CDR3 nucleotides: TGTGCCAGCAGCTTAGTGGGACAGCTCACAGATACGCAGTATTTT.

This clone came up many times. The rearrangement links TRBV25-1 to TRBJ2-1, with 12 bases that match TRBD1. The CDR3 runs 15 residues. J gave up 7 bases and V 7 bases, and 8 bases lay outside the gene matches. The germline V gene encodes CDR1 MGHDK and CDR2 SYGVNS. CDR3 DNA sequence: TGTGCCAGCACCCAGGGGACAGGGGGCCAAAATGAGCAGTTCTTC. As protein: CASTQGTGGQNEQFF.

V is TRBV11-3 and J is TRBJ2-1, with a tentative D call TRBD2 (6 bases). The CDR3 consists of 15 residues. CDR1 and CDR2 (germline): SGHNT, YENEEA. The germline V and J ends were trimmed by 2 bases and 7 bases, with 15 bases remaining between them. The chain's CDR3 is CASSLNGRGFNEQFF. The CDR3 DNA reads TGTGCCAGCAGCTTAAACGGGAGAGGGTTTAATGAGCAGTTCTTC.

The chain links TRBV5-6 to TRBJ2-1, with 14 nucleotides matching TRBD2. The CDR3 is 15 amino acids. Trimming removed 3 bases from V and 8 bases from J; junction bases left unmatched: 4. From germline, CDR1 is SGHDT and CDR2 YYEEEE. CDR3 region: CASSSGTSGSDEQFF. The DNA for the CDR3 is TGTGCCAGCAGCTCCGGGACTAGCGGGAGTGATGAGCAGTTCTTC.